This TCR beta chain was observed in a study of shared clonotypes between healthy human individuals. The investigators split CD4+ cells into a CD45RA+ naive subset and a CD45RA-negative memory subset. As regards this clone: Different DNA sequences within this sample yield the same CDR3.

Only in-frame clones appear in the TCRdb table, and some are missing; sequencing was by immunoSEQ multiplex PCR. The sample shows millions of clones, approximately 95% of them seen only once. V was trimmed by 0 bases and J by 4 bases, leaving 9 bases between them. Germline-derived CDR1 and CDR2 are SEHNR and FQNEAQ (reference sequence). This CDR3 is built from 14 residues. Sequencing input: naive CD4+ T cells from PBMCs. Subset here: CD45RA+ positively selected. V and J are TRBV7-9 and TRBJ2-5; weak D call: TRBD2 (6 bases). The sequence was obtained from a man in his late teens or twenties in good health. Some clones in this sample may be carry-over from other donors' samples. The CDR3 sequence is CASSLAGGVETQYF. CDR3 in DNA: TGTGCCAGCAGCTTAGCTGGAGGGGTAGAGACCCAGTACTTC.